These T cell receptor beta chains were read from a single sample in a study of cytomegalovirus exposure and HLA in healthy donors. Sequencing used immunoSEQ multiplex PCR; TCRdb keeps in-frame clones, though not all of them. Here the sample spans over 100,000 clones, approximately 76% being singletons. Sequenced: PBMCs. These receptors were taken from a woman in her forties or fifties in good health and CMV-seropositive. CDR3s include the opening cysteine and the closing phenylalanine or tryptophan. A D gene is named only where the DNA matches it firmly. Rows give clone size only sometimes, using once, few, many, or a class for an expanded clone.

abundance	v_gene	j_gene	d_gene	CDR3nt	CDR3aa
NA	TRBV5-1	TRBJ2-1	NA	TGCGCCAGCAGCTTGGGGGGCGTACCAGGGTCGTACAATGAGCAGTTCTTC	CASSLGGVPGSYNEQFF
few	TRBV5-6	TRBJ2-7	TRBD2	TGTGCCAGCAGCTTAGGACTAGCGGGGAGCTCCTACGAGCAGTACTTC	CASSLGLAGSSYEQYF
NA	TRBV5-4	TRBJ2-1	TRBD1	TGTGCCAGCAGCTTGGCGGGACAGGGGGTGGGTGAGCAGTTCTTC	CASSLAGQGVGEQFF
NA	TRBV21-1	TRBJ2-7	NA	TGTGCCAGCAGCAAGGCCTGGACAGGGGGCAGTGACGAGCAGTACTTC	CASSKAWTGGSDEQYF
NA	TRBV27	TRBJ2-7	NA	TGTGCCAGCAGTTTAGGGGGGACGGGCGAGCAGTACTTC	CASSLGGTGEQYF
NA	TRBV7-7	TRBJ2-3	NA	TGTGCTAGCAGCCCGACAATCCCCGGAACAGGGCACACAGATACGCAGTATTTT	CASSPTIPGTGHTDTQYF
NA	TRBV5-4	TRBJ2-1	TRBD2	TGTGCCAGCAGCCCCCAAATAGCGGGAGGTTACAATGAGCAGTTCTTC	CASSPQIAGGYNEQFF
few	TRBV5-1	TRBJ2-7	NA	TGCGCCAGCAGCTTGAGCCCATACGAGCAGTACTTC	CASSLSPYEQYF
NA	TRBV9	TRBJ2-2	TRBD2	TGTGCCAGCAGCCTAACCGGGGGGGCGACCGGGGAGCTGTTTTTT	CASSLTGGATGELFF
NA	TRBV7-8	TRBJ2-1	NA	TGTGCCAGCAGCTTAAGCAGAACAGCCTCCTACAATGAGCAGTTCTTC	CASSLSRTASYNEQFF
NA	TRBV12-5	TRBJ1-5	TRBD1	TGTGCTAGTGGTTTGGTACTAGGAGGACAGGGGGTGCAGGGGGGTCAGCCCCAGCATTTT	CASGLVLGGQGVQGGQPQHF
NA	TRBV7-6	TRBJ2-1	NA	TGTGCCAGCAGCTTATGGGGCGCAGCCTACAATGAGCAGTTCTTC	CASSLWGAAYNEQFF
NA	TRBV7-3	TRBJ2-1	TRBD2	TGTGCCAGCAGCTCCAGCGGGGGGGCCTTCAATGAGCAGTTCTTC	CASSSSGGAFNEQFF
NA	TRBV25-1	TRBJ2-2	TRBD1	TGTGCCAGCAGCAGACAGGGAACCACCGGGGAGCTGTTTTTT	CASSRQGTTGELFF
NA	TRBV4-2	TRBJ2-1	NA	TGTGCCAGCAGCCAGCCCCAGGGCTCCTACAATGAGCAGTTCTTC	CASSQPQGSYNEQFF
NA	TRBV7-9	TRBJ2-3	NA	TGTGCCAGCAGCTTAGTCCGTAGCGGTAGCTCAGATACGCAGTATTTT	CASSLVRSGSSDTQYF
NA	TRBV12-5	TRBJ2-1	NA	TGTGCTAGTGGTTGGACAGCTAATTACAATGAGCAGTTCTTC	CASGWTANYNEQFF
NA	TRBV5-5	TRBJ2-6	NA	TGTGCCAGCAGCAGAGCAGGGGCCAACGTCCTGACTTTC	CASSRAGANVLTF
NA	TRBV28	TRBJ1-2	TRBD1	TGTGCCAGCAGTTTTCAGGGGGACTTGGGCTACACCTTC	CASSFQGDLGYTF
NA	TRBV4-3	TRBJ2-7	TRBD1	TGCGCCAGCAGCCAAGCTGGGTTAACGCCAGGGGGCATGAAGGTGCAGTACTTC	CASSQAGLTPGGMKVQYF
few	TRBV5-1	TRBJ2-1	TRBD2	TGCGCCAGCAGCTTGTTACTAGCGGGAGTGGATGAGCAGTTCTTC	CASSLLLAGVDEQFF